This TCR beta chain is from a study of shared clonotypes between healthy human individuals. CDR3 length: 14 residues. CDR1 SGDLS and CDR2 YYNGEE come from the germline V gene. With V trimmed by 0 bases and J by 6 bases, 3 bases remained unmatched. The data were produced by immunoSEQ multiplex PCR, yet TCRdb's version contains in-frame clones alone and is incomplete. The sample consists of roughly 640,000 clones, less than 98% of them appearing once. Material: naive CD4+ T cells sorted from blood. Subset noted: CD45RA+ positively selected. The chain joins TRBV9 to TRBJ2-1; 7 positions match TRBD2. This TCR came from a woman younger than 45 in good health. CDR3 nucleotide sequence: TGTGCCAGCAGCGTAGATCCTAGCGGCAATGAGCAGTTCTTC. This translates into CASSVDPSGNEQFF. Full variable domain (missing parts from reference TRBV9 and TRBJ2-1): DSGVTQTPKHLITATGQRVTLRCSPRSGDLSVYWYQQSLDQGLQFLIQYYNGEERAKGNILERFSAQQFPDLHSELNLSSLELGDSALYFCASSVDPSGNEQFFGPGTRLTVL.